This TCR beta chain was sequenced during a study of T cells in Graves' hyperthyroidism and ophthalmopathy. Whole-study findings and limits: Most thyroid clonotypes that were expanded above 0.001 also turned up in blood.

There are many counts of this clonotype. As yet, its antigen is unknown. Exclusion followed for patients with uncontrolled infection, other autoimmune disease, pregnancy or lactation. For the diagnoses, clinical symptoms, serum thyroxine and TRAb, thyroid ultrasound and orbital computed tomography were used. CDR3 length: 15 residues. Germline values: CDR1 SGHTA, CDR2 FQGTGA. V lost 4 bases and J 5 bases, leaving 16 bases between the germline ends. Regions amplified from RNA transcripts were the TCR beta CDR3 regions. The HTBI primer set was used in a first-round RT-PCR of the TCR CDR3. TCRdb analysed the multiplex PCR reads with MiXCR anew, one entry per CDR3 protein. The profile shows roughly 570,000 distinct CDR3 sequences, about a sixth of them singletons.

The chain recombines TRBV7-3 with TRBJ2-3; unclear D gene. This TCR came from a woman in her twenties or thirties with Graves' hyperthyroidism. Sequencing input: blood. CDR3 DNA: TGTGCCAGCAGCTCCCCCGGGCACGCGCGAGATACGCAGTATTTT. It is translated as CASSSPGHARDTQYF.